Following are 17 T cell receptor beta chains from one sample sequenced in a study of cytomegalovirus exposure and HLA in healthy donors. PCR amplification relied on 60 Vbeta primers (plus 13 Jbeta primers). Using immunoSEQ multiplex PCR, the repertoire was profiled, and TCRdb retains in-frame clones only, with some absent. The sample gives fewer than 120,000 clones, over 65% of which show up once; around 15% is in the top ten. The sample comprised PBMCs. Receptors originate from a man aged 30 to 45 in good health and CMV-seropositive.

The sample holds one count of this clone. The genes are TRBV7-9 and TRBJ1-5, with a tentative D call TRBD1 (5 bases). Germline V gene data show CDR1 as SEHNR and CDR2 as FQNEAQ (reference sequence). The CDR3 is made up of 14 amino acids. V gave up 5 bases and J gave up 6 bases, with 14 bases separating them. This CDR3 is CASSLGHRGQPQHF. The CDR3 coding sequence is TGTGCCAGCAGCCTCGGACACCGCGGTCAGCCCCAGCATTTT.

Note on this clone: The junction shows a germline mismatch at one end, possibly a read error. The chain combines TRBV7-9 with TRBJ2-5, with 7 bases identical to TRBD1. There are 15 residues in the CDR3. Germline V lookup: CDR1 SEHNR, CDR2 FQNEAQ (reference sequence). The CDR3 region is CSSSLVQGYQETQYF. The CDR3 nucleotides read TGTTCCAGCAGCCTGGTACAGGGGTACCAAGAGACCCAGTACTTC.

For this clone: The germline gene is not matched at one end of the junction; a read error may be the cause. The chain joins TRBV29-1 to TRBJ2-3; 10 bases fit TRBD2. CDR1 SQVTM and CDR2 ANQGSEA come from the germline V gene. The CDR3 length is 15 residues. CDR3 loop: CTVERGGSSTDTQYF. CDR3 coding DNA: TGCACCGTTGAGCGGGGGGGGTCTAGCACAGATACGCAGTATTTT.

This sequence joins TRBV4-3 and TRBJ1-5, with TRBD1 matching over 7 bases. The germline V gene has CDR1 LGHNA and CDR2 YSLEER. This CDR3 is built from 16 residues. The V gene end was trimmed by 0 bases and the J gene end by 6 bases; junction bases not matched to a gene: 8. CDR3 nucleotides: TGCGCCAGCAGCCAAGATGCGGGAGGGGGCCTTCAGCCCCAGCATTTT. It codes for CASSQDAGGGLQPQHF.

With respect to this clone: The same CDR3 also results from other DNA sequences found in this sample. This sequence joins TRBV19 and TRBJ1-5, with D hard to call. This CDR3 is built from 13 residues. The germline gives CDR1 LNHDA, CDR2 SQIVND (reference sequence). V was clipped by 3 bases and J by 7 bases, with 10 bases between them. The CDR3, as DNA: TGTGCCAGTAGTATTGGCAGTCACCAGCCCCAGCATTTT. Protein sequence: CASSIGSHQPQHF.

V and J are TRBV30 and TRBJ1-4, with D unresolved. V was trimmed by 3 bases and J by 4 bases, leaving 18 bases between them. Germline CDR1 is GTSNPN and CDR2 is SVGIG (reference sequence). The CDR3 is 16 residues long. CDR3 DNA sequence: TGTGCCTGGAGCCCCCTCGGCGGGCAGTTTAATGAAAAACTGTTTTTT. Encoded protein: CAWSPLGGQFNEKLFF.

This clone was picked up a small number of times. V is TRBV7-9 and J is TRBJ1-5; 8 bases line up with TRBD1. V lost 5 bases to trimming and J lost 2 bases; unmatched junction nucleotides: 5. The CDR3 is made up of 15 amino acids. Germline loops: CDR1 SEHNR, CDR2 FQNEAQ (reference sequence). The DNA for the CDR3 is TGTGCCAGCAGCCTATCGGGACAGGGCAATCAGCCCCAGCATTTT. Protein: CASSLSGQGNQPQHF.

The chain carries TRBV18 and TRBJ1-2; 8 nucleotides match TRBD1. CDR3 length equals 15 residues. Germline V gene sequence: CDR1 KGHSH, CDR2 LQKENI. J was trimmed by 7 bases and V by 0 bases; bases with no gene match: 7. CDR3 amino acids: CASSPPSRGQGGYTF. The CDR3 nucleotides are TGTGCCAGCTCACCACCGAGCAGGGGGCAAGGTGGCTACACCTTC.

The rearrangement joins TRBV21-1 to TRBJ2-3; the DNA was not compared with TRBD2, the D call given in the table. TRBV21-1 is marked as a pseudogene. This CDR3 has 17 residues. CDR3 nucleotides: TGTGCCAGCAGCAAAAAGTCCTTGGTCCCGAAGCGGGATACGCAGTATTTT. It is translated as CASSKKSLVPKRDTQYF.

This clone was recorded only once. This chain links TRBV6-1 with TRBJ2-2; 7 positions agree with TRBD1. The CDR3 loop spans 14 amino acids. V was pared by 4 bases and J by 7 bases, with 6 bases of the junction left unmatched. In germline, CDR1 is MNHNS, CDR2 SASEGT. CDR3 DNA: TGTGCCAGCAGTGGACCAGGGGGAAGCGGGGAGCTGTTTTTT. Its protein is CASSGPGGSGELFF.

The chain has TRBV19 and TRBJ1-5; 11 bases are shared with TRBD1. Germline V gene data show CDR1 as LNHDA and CDR2 as SQIVND (reference sequence). CDR3 length: 16 residues. With 5 bases clipped from V and 3 bases from J, the junction kept 6 bases outside the gene matches. CDR3 coding DNA: TGTGCCAGTAGTTCTGGGACAGGGGGAAACAATCAGCCCCAGCATTTT. Amino acids: CASSSGTGGNNQPQHF.

The chain has TRBV7-9 and TRBJ1-1; D is perhaps TRBD1 (6 bases). From germline, CDR1 is SEHNR and CDR2 FQNEAQ (reference sequence). The V and J ends lost 6 bases and 2 bases respectively, with 16 bases between them. The CDR3 consists of 15 residues. This chain's CDR3 is CASRSTDRFNTEAFF. As DNA, the CDR3 is TGTGCCAGCAGATCCACCGACAGGTTCAACACTGAAGCTTTCTTT.

V and J are TRBV28 and TRBJ2-4; possible D gene TRBD2, 6 bases. This CDR3 has 16 amino acids. Trimming left V 8 bases short and J 0 bases short, with 17 bases between. From germline, CDR1 is MDHEN and CDR2 SYDVKM. As DNA, the CDR3 is TGTGCCAGCCGCCTACATCAGGGACTAGCCAAAAACATTCAGTACTTC. Translated: CASRLHQGLAKNIQYF.

The rearrangement joins TRBV28 to TRBJ2-3, with 8 nucleotides matching TRBD1. CDR3 length: 11 amino acids. Looked up from germline, CDR1 is MDHEN and CDR2 is SYDVKM. Trimming took 11 bases from V and 4 from J; bases not matched to a gene: 2. The CDR3 coding sequence is TGTGCCGTCAGGGGGCCAGATACGCAGTATTTT. This translates into CAVRGPDTQYF.

The CDR3 bases are TGTGCCAGCAGCCTATACACAGATACGCAGTATTTT. It translates to CASSLYTDTQYF. The rearrangement links TRBV14 to TRBJ2-3, with no clear D. Germline CDR1 and CDR2: SGHDN and FVKESK. With 4 bases removed from V and 2 bases from J, the gap between germline ends came to 4 bases. The CDR3 totals 12 residues.

The chain employs TRBV28 and TRBJ2-7; possibly TRBD1 for D (5 bases). Germline CDR1 and CDR2: MDHEN and SYDVKM. CDR3 length: 15 residues. Deletions cut 6 bases from V and 0 bases from J, with 15 bases between. The CDR3 is CASSTDKWISYEQYF. The DNA of the CDR3 is TGTGCCAGCAGCACGGACAAATGGATCTCCTACGAGCAGTACTTC. The whole variable domain, filled in from reference TRBV28 and TRBJ2-7, reads DVKVTQSSRYLVKRTGEKVFLECVQDMDHENMFWYRQDPGLGLRLIYFSYDVKMKEKGDIPEGYSVSREKKERFSLILESASTNQTSMYLCASSTDKWISYEQYFGPGTRLTVT.

The J gene is TRBJ2-3, the V gene TRBV5-1; 14 bases align to TRBD2. The CDR3 is made up of 16 amino acids. From germline, CDR1 is SGHRS and CDR2 YFSETQ. V was pared by 4 bases and J by 3 bases, with 4 bases of the junction left unmatched. The CDR3 bases are TGCGCCAGCAGCCGGACTAGCGGGGGGAGTACAGATACGCAGTATTTT. Protein product: CASSRTSGGSTDTQYF.